This entry lists 14 T cell receptor beta chains sequenced from one sample in a study of blood T cell repertoires in COVID-19. This table comes from immunoSEQ multiplex PCR, and its TCRdb copy is limited to in-frame clones, with some not included. The sample has a few hundred thousand clones, approximately 89% seen once. The sample was PBMCs or T cells enriched from blood (not recorded which). The receptors here all came from a woman in her thirties or forties who had recovered from COVID-19.

A single count supports this clone. The chain recombines TRBV6-4 with TRBJ1-5; D unresolved. Trimming stripped 3 bases from V and 5 bases from J, with 11 bases between. CDR3 size: 14 residues. The V gene's germline CDR1 is MRHNA and CDR2 SNTAGT. The DNA for the CDR3 is TGTGCCAGCAGTGAGCAGCCCGGGGATCAGCCCCAGCATTTT. It translates to CASSEQPGDQPQHF.

DNA for the CDR3: TGTGCCAGCAGCAAGACAGGGGTAGCCAAAAACATTCAGTACTTC. Protein product: CASSKTGVAKNIQYF. The genes are TRBV28 and TRBJ2-4; 8 positions agree with TRBD1. Germline-derived CDR1 and CDR2 are MDHEN and SYDVKM. This CDR3 region has 15 residues. The V segment lost 6 bases and the J segment 0 bases; nucleotides outside the gene matches: 4.

The V and J genes are TRBV5-1 and TRBJ1-3, with a tentative D call TRBD1 (5 bases). The CDR3 loop spans 15 amino acids. Germline V gene lookup returns CDR1 SGHRS and CDR2 YFSETQ. V lost 3 bases and J lost 3, with 13 bases in between. The CDR3 DNA reads as TGCGCCAGCAGCTGGGATGGGGCCGATGGAAACACCATATATTTT. It is translated as CASSWDGADGNTIYF.

The chain recombines TRBV11-3 with TRBJ1-1, with D tentatively TRBD1 (6 bases). The CDR3 contains 12 residues. CDR1 is SGHNT and CDR2 is YENEEA in the germline V gene. V was trimmed by 6 bases and J by 7 bases, leaving 12 bases between them. The CDR3 loop is CASRAGVGEAFF. As DNA, the CDR3 is TGTGCCAGCAGGGCAGGGGTTGGTGAAGCTTTCTTT.

The rearrangement uses TRBV6-4 and TRBJ2-3, with TRBD2 matching 14 bases. The CDR3 consists of 17 residues. The V gene's germline CDR1 is MRHNA and CDR2 SNTAGT. V was pared by 0 bases and J by 6 bases, with 5 bases of the junction left unmatched. This CDR3 reads CASSDSATSGGADTQYF. In DNA form, the CDR3 reads TGTGCCAGCAGTGACTCTGCGACTAGCGGGGGGGCGGATACGCAGTATTTT.

The chain recombines TRBV19 with TRBJ2-7; TRBD2 aligns across 7 bases. Trimming at V came to 4 bases and at J to 3 bases, leaving 3 bases not matched to a gene. This CDR3 spans 13 amino acids. CDR1 LNHDA and CDR2 SQIVND come from the germline V gene (reference sequence). This CDR3 is CASSSGRDYEQYF. The CDR3 DNA reads TGTGCCAGTAGTAGCGGGAGAGACTACGAGCAGTACTTC. Full variable domain (missing parts from reference TRBV19 and TRBJ2-7): DGGITQSPKYLFRKEGQNVTLSCEQNLNHDAMYWYRQDPGQGLRLIYYSQIVNDFQKGDIAEGYSVSREKKESFPLTVTSAQKNPTAFYLCASSSGRDYEQYFGPGTRLTVT.

This clone has only one observation. One junction end does not reproduce the germline sequence, and a read error may be involved. The chain is built from TRBV7-7 and TRBJ2-1, with 9 bases aligning to TRBD2. CDR1 is SSHAT, CDR2 FNYEAQ, per germline (reference sequence). CDR3 size: 15 residues. CDR3 in amino acids: CASSLGIAGVNEQFF. DNA of the CDR3: TGTGCTAGCAGCTTAGGAATAGCGGGGGTCAATGAGCAGTTCTTC.

The chain couples TRBV19 to TRBJ1-1; D is uncertain. CDR1 and CDR2 from the germline V gene are LNHDA and SQIVND (reference sequence). This CDR3 contains 15 residues. Trimming took off 8 bases at V and 4 bases at J, with 20 bases between the two ends. CDR3 loop: CASRPARDVGTEAFF. DNA for the CDR3: TGTGCCAGTCGCCCCGCGAGGGATGTGGGCACTGAAGCTTTCTTT.

The V and J genes are TRBV5-1 and TRBJ2-5; no reliable D call. The CDR3 runs 12 residues. The germline V gene has CDR1 SGHRS and CDR2 YFSETQ. Trimming left V 0 bases short and J 5 bases short, with 5 bases between. CDR3 bases: TGCGCCAGCAGCTTGGGGCAGGAGACCCAGTACTTC. Protein product: CASSLGQETQYF. The variable domain in full, completed from reference TRBV5-1 and TRBJ2-5, reads KAGVTQTPRYLIKTRGQQVTLSCSPISGHRSVSWYQQTPGQGLQFLFEYFSETQRNKGNFPGRFSGRQFSNSRSEMNVSTLELGDSALYLCASSLGQETQYFGPGTRLLVL.

V gene TRBV30 combines with J gene TRBJ2-1; 7 bases agree with TRBD1. The CDR3 is 13 amino acids. V shed 1 base and J 8 bases; nucleotides not matched to a gene: 5. The germline V gene has CDR1 GTSNPN and CDR2 SVGIG (reference sequence). The CDR3 protein is CAWSAYRGYEQFF. In DNA, the CDR3 is TGTGCCTGGAGTGCCTACAGGGGCTATGAGCAGTTCTTC.

The count of this clone is one. Within the sample, other DNA sequences also encode this same CDR3. The chain uses TRBV19 and TRBJ1-5; D possibly corresponds to TRBD1 (5 bases). CDR1 is LNHDA and CDR2 is SQIVND in the germline V gene (reference sequence). This CDR3 has 15 residues. V lost 3 bases and J lost 0, with 9 bases in between. CDR3 nucleotides: TGTGCCAGTAGTATGGTCAGGGATAGCAATCAGCCCCAGCATTTT. This gives the protein CASSMVRDSNQPQHF.

The chain combines TRBV2 with TRBJ1-1; no clear D. This CDR3 is built from 13 residues. V was pared by 3 bases and J by 2 bases, with 7 bases between. Germline CDR1 and CDR2: SNHLY and FYNNEI. CDR3 sequence reads: CASSDRGNTEAFF. The DNA of the CDR3 is TGTGCCAGCAGTGATCGAGGTAACACTGAAGCTTTCTTT.

The chain is built from TRBV7-2 and TRBJ2-1; D is possibly TRBD2 (5 bases). Trimming cost V 2 bases and J 6 bases, with 11 bases left between them. The CDR3 spans 14 residues. CDR1 and CDR2 from the germline V gene are SGHTA and FQGNSA. The CDR3 region is CASSLRPGSNEQFF. The CDR3 bases are TGTGCCAGCAGCTTACGCCCGGGAAGCAATGAGCAGTTCTTC.

This chain links TRBV29-1 with TRBJ1-1, with 7 bases lining up with TRBD1. The CDR3 sequence is 12 residues long. CDR1 SQVTM and CDR2 ANQGSEA come from the germline V gene. Trimming cost V 4 bases and J 5 bases; bases outside gene matches: 4. The CDR3 loop reads CSVVPGGTEAFF. CDR3 in DNA: TGCAGCGTTGTCCCAGGGGGAACTGAAGCTTTCTTT.